The TCR beta chain under discussion was sequenced for a study of T cell repertoires in cytomegalovirus infection. Overall study: It can be stated that public TCR beta signatures indicated CMV infection as well as a matching HLA type.

From the reads, TCRdb called clonotypes with MiXCR, one entry per CDR3 protein. The data hold 250,000 or so distinct CDR3 sequences, with roughly an eighth observed a single time. This clonotype was seen repeatedly, ten times or more. Its antigen remains unidentified. Findings and caveats of the study: CMV carriers with the relevant HLA were identified by cumulative public TCR beta family frequency. Within the response measured ex vivo, HLA-C-restricted CMV-specific TCR beta clonotypes were dominant.

V shed 5 bases and J shed 2 bases, with 7 bases lying between them. The CDR3 sequence is 11 residues long. Looked up from germline, CDR1 is DFQATT and CDR2 is SNEGSKA (reference sequence). Source material: PBMCs. V and J are TRBV20-1 and TRBJ2-7; D unresolved. This receptor was identified in a human donor in good health (CMV status not recorded). Some clones in this sample may be carry-over from other donors' samples. The CDR3 loop reads CSAPYTYEQYF. The CDR3, as DNA: TGCAGTGCTCCCTACACCTACGAGCAGTACTTC.